Sequencing of this T cell receptor beta chain was carried out in a study of T cells after posttransplantation cyclophosphamide listed by TCRdb under 2016. Background on the whole study: Using TRB sequencing, the study followed how the T cell repertoire reconstituted after myeloablative bone marrow transplantation in which posttransplantation cyclophosphamide served as GVHD prophylaxis. Because TRA and TRB clonality were tightly correlated in roughly 10 samples, subsequent TCR analyses were focused on TRB only. In 3 patients, TRB sequencing was also performed on up to 3 more blood samples taken 2 to 5.2 years after transplant, and in several patients, pretransplant blood was also TRB-sequenced. Public TRB sequences were checked against a database of over 3,000 sequences associated with responses to pathogens, tumor antigens, self-antigens and alloantigens. Antigen receptor sequencing covered samples from some 35 PTCy-treated patients and over 15 of their related bone marrow donors. Blood from all 35 or so PTCy patients who had 1-year posttransplant specimens underwent TRB sequencing. Study-wide findings and limitations: The TRB repertoires of T cells infiltrating skin or the GI tract showed only limited overlap with the TRB repertoires found in blood. Across 45 patients, recipient CMV seropositivity and CMV reactivation were highly associated with TRB clonality; PTCy diversity was similar to CNI/methotrexate controls. At 1-2 months, donor-recipient similarity was low but rose over the first year, and the later blood repertoires were often dominated by donor CD8+ memory clones.

Related bone marrow donors provided peripheral blood samples on the day of marrow donation. Mononuclear cells from peripheral blood and bone marrow were separated by Ficoll-Hypaque density centrifugation and then cryopreserved. Sorting of CD4+ and CD8+ T cells, including naive and memory subsets, was performed by FACS on a FACSAria II. The germline V gene (reference sequence) yields LNHDA for CDR1 and SQIVND for CDR2. The V and J ends are trimmed by 8 bases and 4 bases, leaving 11 bases between them. Taken from cysteine to phenylalanine, the CDR3 has 13 residues. Of all the DNA, just the CDR3 is kept, 39 bases in frame from base 1. Regarding this clone: Which antigen it targets is not known. Base qualities are missing; no much larger clone stands one base away.

TRB sequencing was run on genomic DNA with either the immunoSEQ assay at survey resolution or the hsTCRB kit. Regarding the original processing steps: Initial read processing used immunoSEQ software, and repertoire analyses used the LymphoSeq R package. Clonality was computed as 1 minus normalized Shannon entropy; Gini coefficient was also calculated for each TRB dataset. To infer phenotypes in unsorted samples, TRB sequences from sorted subsets of the recipient or donor were mapped onto the unsorted samples of the same recipient. TCRdb obtained this table from immuneACCESS and retained in-frame rearrangements with V and J assigned. These tables miss some clones; where compared with another copy, unresolved V genes account for less than half of the shortfall, and the remainder is unexplained. V, J and clone size were drawn from that table, and D and trimming were deduced from the DNA. The table for this sample lists fewer than 9,500 clones; 75% to 95% of them were counted only once. Over 3.5% of the sample comes from the top ten.

Sequencing used CD4+ T cells sorted from blood. The source is a woman between 50 and 59 years old in good health and a related stem cell transplant donor. The V and J genes are TRBV19 and TRBJ1-4; no D gene can be assigned with confidence. The CDR3 region has the sequence CASGLIGNEKLFF. The bases read TGTGCCAGTGGACTAATCGGTAATGAAAAACTGTTTTTT.